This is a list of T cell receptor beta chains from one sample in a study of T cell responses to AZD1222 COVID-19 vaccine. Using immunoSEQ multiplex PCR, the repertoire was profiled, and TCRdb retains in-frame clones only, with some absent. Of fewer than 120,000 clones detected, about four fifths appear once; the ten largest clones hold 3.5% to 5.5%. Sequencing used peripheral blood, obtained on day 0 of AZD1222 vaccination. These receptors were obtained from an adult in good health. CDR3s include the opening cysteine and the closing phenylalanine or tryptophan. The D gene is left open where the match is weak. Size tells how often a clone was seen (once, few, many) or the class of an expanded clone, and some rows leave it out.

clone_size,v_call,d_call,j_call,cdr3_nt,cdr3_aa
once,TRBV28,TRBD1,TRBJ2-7,TGTGCCAGCAGGGGACAGGGAACCTCCTACGAGCAGTACTTC,CASRGQGTSYEQYF
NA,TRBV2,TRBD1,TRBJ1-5,TGTGCCAGCAGCACAGGGGGAACTAGCAATCAGCCCCAGCATTTT,CASSTGGTSNQPQHF
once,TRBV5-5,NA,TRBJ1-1,TGTGCCAGCAGCTTGGTGCCGGGGGGCACTGAAGCTTTCTTT,CASSLVPGGTEAFF
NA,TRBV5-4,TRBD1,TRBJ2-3,TGTGCCAGCAGCTTTCGGACAGGCCGCACAGATACGCAGTATTTT,CASSFRTGRTDTQYF
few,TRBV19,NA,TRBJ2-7,TGTGCCAGTAGTCGAGGGGGCGAGCAGTACTTC,CASSRGGEQYF
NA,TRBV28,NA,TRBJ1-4,TGTGCCAGCAGTTTAACCCCCCCAGCGGCCCGGGATGAAAAACTGTTTTTT,CASSLTPPAARDEKLFF
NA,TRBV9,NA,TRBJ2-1,TGTGCCAGCACCCGAAGAGGCGATACGAACCCTGGTGAGCAGTTCTTC,CASTRRGDTNPGEQFF
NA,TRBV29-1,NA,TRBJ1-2,TGCAGCGTTGAAGGGCTTGGCACGCGAACTAACTATGGCTACACCTTC,CSVEGLGTRTNYGYTF
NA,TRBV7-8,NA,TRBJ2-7,TGTGCCAGCAGCTTAGCGATATTTTCACTTTACGAGCAGTACTTC,CASSLAIFSLYEQYF
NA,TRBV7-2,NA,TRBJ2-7,TGTGCCAGCAGCTCCCCTAGCCGGGCTAAACGCTACGAGCAGTACTTC,CASSSPSRAKRYEQYF
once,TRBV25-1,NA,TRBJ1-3,TGTGCCAGCATCGGAAACACCATATATTTT,CASIGNTIYF
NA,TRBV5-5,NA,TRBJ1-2,TGTGCCAGCAGCACTTTCCGGGAGTTCTATGGCTACACCTTC,CASSTFREFYGYTF
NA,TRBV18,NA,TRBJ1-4,TGTGCCAGCTCACAACCTGGGACGAGAAAACTGTTTTTT,CASSQPGTRKLFF
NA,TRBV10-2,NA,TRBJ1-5,TGCGCCACCAGCCCAGGGGGCAATCAGCCCCAGCATTTT,CATSPGGNQPQHF
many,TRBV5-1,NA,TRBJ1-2,TGCGCCAGCAGCTTGTTGGGGGGCGACTATGGCTACACCTTC,CASSLLGGDYGYTF
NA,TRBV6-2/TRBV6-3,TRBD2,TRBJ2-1,TGTGCCAGCAGTTATTCGGGACTAGCGGGGGTTTACAATGAGCAGTTCTTC,CASSYSGLAGVYNEQFF
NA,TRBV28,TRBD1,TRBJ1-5,TGTGCCAGCAGTTCCTCCGGACAGGGGTTCAATCAGCCCCAGCATTTT,CASSSSGQGFNQPQHF
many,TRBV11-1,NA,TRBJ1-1,TGTGCCAGCAGCTTAGATGGCGGAAACACTGAAGCTTTCTTT,CASSLDGGNTEAFF
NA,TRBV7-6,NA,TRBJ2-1,TGTGCCAGCAGCTTGAGCGGTTTCAACCACAATGAGCAGTTCTTC,CASSLSGFNHNEQFF
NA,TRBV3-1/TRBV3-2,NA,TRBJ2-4,TGTGCCAGCAGCATTTCCGTCCCATTTGCAAAGAAAAACATTCAGTACTTC,CASSISVPFAKKNIQYF
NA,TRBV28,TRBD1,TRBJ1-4,TGTGCCAGCAGTTTAACCGGGACAGCAAATGAAAAACTGTTTTTT,CASSLTGTANEKLFF
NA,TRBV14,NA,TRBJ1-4,TGTGCCAGCAGCGCCCACTTGGCAACTAATGAAAAACTGTTTTTT,CASSAHLATNEKLFF
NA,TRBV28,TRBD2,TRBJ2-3,TGTGCCAGCAGCCCCTGGGGGGTGACTAGCGGGGGATATAGCACAGATACGCAGTATTTT,CASSPWGVTSGGYSTDTQYF
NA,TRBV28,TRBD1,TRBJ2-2,TGTGCCAGCAGTTTATCCCCGGGCAGGGGGCAAGGGGAGCTGTTTTTT,CASSLSPGRGQGELFF
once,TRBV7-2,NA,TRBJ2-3,TGTGCCAGCAGCTTAGGAATGGGACAAATGAGGGCAGATACGCAGTATTTT,CASSLGMGQMRADTQYF
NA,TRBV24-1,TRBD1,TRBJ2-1,TGTGCCACCAGTGATATGACAGGGGGTTTCTACAATGAGCAGTTCTTC,CATSDMTGGFYNEQFF
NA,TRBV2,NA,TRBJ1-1,TGTGCCAGCAGCGAGACGGTGAACACTGAAGCTTTCTTT,CASSETVNTEAFF
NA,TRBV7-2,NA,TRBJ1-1,TGTGCCAGCAGCTTTCGGGGGGCAAGAACTGAAGCTTTCTTT,CASSFRGARTEAFF
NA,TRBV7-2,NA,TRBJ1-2,TGTGCCAGCAGCGTAGAGGGCAGTCAAGTGAACGGGCACACCTTC,CASSVEGSQVNGHTF
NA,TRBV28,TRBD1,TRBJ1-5,TGTGCCAGCGGGACAGGGGTGGGCCAGCCCCAGCATTTT,CASGTGVGQPQHF
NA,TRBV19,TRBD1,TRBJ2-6,TGTGCCAGTAGTAAGGGACAGGGATCTGGGGCCAACGTCCTGACTTTC,CASSKGQGSGANVLTF
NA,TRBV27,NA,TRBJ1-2,TGTGCCAGCCGGACGGCCCTGTTCGGGGGCTACACCTTC,CASRTALFGGYTF
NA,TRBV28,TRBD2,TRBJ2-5,TGTGCCAGCAGTTTATCTTTCCCCGGGAGGGGGTTCGAAGAGACCCAGTACTTC,CASSLSFPGRGFEETQYF